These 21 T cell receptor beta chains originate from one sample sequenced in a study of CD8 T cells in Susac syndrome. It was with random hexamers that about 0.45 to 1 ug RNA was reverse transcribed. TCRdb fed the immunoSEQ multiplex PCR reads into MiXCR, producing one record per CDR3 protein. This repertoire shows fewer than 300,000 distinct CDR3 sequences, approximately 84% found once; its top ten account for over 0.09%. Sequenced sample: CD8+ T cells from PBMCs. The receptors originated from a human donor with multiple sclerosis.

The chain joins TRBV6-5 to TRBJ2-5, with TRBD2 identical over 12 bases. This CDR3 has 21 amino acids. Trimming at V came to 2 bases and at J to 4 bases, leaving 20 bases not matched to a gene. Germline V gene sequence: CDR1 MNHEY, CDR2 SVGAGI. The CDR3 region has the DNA TGTGCCAGCAGTTACCCTGGACAGGGGACTCCCGGACTAGCGGGAAGAGAGACCCAGTACTTC. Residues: CASSYPGQGTPGLAGRETQYF.

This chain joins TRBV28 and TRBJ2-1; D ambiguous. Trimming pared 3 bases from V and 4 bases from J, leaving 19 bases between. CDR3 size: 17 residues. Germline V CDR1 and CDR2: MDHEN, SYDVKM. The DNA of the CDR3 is TGTGCCAGCAGTTTCCTCTTCTACGGGTTCCGATACAATGAGCAGTTCTTC. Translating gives CASSFLFYGFRYNEQFF.

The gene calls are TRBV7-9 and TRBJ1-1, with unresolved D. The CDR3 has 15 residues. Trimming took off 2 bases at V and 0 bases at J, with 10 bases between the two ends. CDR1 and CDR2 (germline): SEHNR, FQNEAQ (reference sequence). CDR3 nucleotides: TGTGCCAGCAGCTTAAGCCCAACGGTGAACACTGAAGCTTTCTTT. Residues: CASSLSPTVNTEAFF.

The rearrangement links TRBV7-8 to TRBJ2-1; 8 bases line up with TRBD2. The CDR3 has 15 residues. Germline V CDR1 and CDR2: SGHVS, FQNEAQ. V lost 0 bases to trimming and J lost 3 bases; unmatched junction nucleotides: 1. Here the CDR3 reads CASSLAAGGYNEQFF. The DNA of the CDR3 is TGTGCCAGCAGCTTAGCGGCGGGAGGCTACAATGAGCAGTTCTTC.

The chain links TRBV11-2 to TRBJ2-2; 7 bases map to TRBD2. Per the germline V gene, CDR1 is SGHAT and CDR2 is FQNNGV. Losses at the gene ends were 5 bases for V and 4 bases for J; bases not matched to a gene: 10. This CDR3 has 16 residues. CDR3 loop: CASSPVTSAITGELFF. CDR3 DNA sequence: TGTGCCAGCAGCCCTGTTACTAGCGCAATCACCGGGGAGCTGTTTTTT.

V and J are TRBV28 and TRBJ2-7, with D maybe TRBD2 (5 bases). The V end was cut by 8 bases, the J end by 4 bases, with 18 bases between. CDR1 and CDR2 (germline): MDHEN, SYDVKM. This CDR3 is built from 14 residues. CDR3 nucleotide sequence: TGTGCCAGCGCCCGTCGTGGGAGTAGTTACGAGCAGTACTTC. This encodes CASARRGSSYEQYF.

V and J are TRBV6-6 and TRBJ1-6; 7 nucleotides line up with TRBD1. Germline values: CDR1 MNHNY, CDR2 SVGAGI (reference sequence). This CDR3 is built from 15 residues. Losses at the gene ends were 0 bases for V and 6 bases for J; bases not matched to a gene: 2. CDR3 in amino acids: CASSYSRDSNSPLHF. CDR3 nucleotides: TGTGCCAGCAGTTACTCAAGGGACAGTAATTCACCCCTCCACTTT.

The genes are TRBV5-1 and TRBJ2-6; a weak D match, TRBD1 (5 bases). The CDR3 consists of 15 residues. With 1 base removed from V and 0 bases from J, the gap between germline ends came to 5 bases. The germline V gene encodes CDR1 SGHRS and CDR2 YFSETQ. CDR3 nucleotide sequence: TGCGCCAGCAGCTTGAGGGGCTCTGGGGCCAACGTCCTGACTTTC. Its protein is CASSLRGSGANVLTF.

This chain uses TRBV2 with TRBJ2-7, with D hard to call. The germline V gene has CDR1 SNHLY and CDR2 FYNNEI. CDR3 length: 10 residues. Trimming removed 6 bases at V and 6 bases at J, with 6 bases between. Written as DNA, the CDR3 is TGTGCCAGCAGGGCAGGCGAGCAGTACTTC. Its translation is CASRAGEQYF.

DNA for the CDR3: TGTGCCAGCAGTTTCTCCGGATCCTCTGGAAACACCATATATTTT. This sequence encodes CASSFSGSSGNTIYF. The chain has TRBV27 and TRBJ1-3, with no clear D. This CDR3 has 15 amino acids. Looked up from germline, CDR1 is MNHEY and CDR2 is SMNVEV (reference sequence). Trimming took off 3 bases at V and 0 bases at J, with 9 bases between the two ends.

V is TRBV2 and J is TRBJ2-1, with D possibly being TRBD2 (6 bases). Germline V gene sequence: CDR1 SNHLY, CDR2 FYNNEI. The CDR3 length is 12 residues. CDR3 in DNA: TGTGCTGGGAGGCCGACCTACAATGAGCAGTTCTTC. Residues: CAGRPTYNEQFF.

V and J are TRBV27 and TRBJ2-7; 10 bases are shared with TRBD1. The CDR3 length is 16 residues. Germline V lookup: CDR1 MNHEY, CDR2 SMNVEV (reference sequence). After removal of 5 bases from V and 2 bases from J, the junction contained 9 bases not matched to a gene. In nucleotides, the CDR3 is TGTGCCAGCAGTCCAAGACAGGGGGCCAAGGCCTACGAGCAGTACTTC. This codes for CASSPRQGAKAYEQYF.

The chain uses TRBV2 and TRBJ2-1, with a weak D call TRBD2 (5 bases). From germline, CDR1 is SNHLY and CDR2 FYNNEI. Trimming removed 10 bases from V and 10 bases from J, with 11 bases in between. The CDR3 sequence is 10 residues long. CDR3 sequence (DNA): TGTGCCACCCTCGGACTCGAGCAGTTCTTC. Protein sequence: CATLGLEQFF.

CDR3 sequence: CASRDEGGRWNTGELFF. CDR3 nucleotides: TGTGCCAGCAGGGACGAAGGGGGCCGGTGGAACACCGGGGAGCTGTTTTTT. The rearrangement links TRBV6-1 to TRBJ2-2; TRBD1 matches at 7 bases. The CDR3 length is 17 residues. With V trimmed by 6 bases and J by 1 base, 11 bases remained unmatched. The V gene's germline CDR1 is MNHNS and CDR2 SASEGT.

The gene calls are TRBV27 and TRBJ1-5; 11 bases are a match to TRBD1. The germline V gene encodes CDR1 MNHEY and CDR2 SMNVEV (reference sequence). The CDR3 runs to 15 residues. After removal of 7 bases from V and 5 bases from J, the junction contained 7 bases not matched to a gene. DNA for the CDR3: TGTGCCAGCAACCCTTTGGGACAGGGGGATCAGCCCCAGCATTTT. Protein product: CASNPLGQGDQPQHF.

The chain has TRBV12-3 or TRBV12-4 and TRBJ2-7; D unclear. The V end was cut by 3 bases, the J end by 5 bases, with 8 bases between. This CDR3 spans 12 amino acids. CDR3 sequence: CASSFGLDEQYF. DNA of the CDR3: TGTGCCAGCAGTTTTGGGCTGGACGAGCAGTACTTC.

The CDR3 protein is CASSIVLAAGNNEQFF. CDR3 DNA sequence: TGTGCCAGTAGTATAGTATTGGCAGCGGGGAACAATGAGCAGTTCTTC. The V gene is TRBV19, the J gene TRBJ2-1; 7 bases line up with TRBD2. CDR3 length: 16 amino acids. Germline trimming cut 1 base from V and 5 bases from J; bases unmatched to any gene: 8. CDR1 is LNHDA and CDR2 is SQIVND in the germline V gene (reference sequence).

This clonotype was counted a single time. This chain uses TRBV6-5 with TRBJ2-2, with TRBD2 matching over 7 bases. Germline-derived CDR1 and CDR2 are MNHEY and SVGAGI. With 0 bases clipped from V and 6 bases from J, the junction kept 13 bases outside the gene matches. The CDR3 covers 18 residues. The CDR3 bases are TGTGCCAGCAGTTACTCGCCGAGCGGGAAGGTCGGCCCCGGGGAGCTGTTTTTT. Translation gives CASSYSPSGKVGPGELFF.

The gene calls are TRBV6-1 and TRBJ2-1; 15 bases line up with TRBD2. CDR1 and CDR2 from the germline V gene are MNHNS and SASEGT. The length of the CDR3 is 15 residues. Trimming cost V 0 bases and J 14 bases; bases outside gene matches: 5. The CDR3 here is CASSEALGLAGGEFF. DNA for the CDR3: TGTGCCAGCAGTGAAGCGCTGGGACTAGCGGGAGGAGAGTTCTTC.

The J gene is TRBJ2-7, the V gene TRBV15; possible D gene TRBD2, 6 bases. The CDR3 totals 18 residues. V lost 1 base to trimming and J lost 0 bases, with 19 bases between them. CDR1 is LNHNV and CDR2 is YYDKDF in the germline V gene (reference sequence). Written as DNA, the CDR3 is TGTGCCACCAGCAGAGTTCCAGGGACTCCATTAAGCTCCTACGAGCAGTACTTC. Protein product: CATSRVPGTPLSSYEQYF. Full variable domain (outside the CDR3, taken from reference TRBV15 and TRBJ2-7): DAMVIQNPRYQVTQFGKPVTLSCSQTLNHNVMYWYQQKSSQAPKLLFHYYDKDFNNEADTPDNFQSRRPNTSFCFLDIRSPGLGDTAMYLCATSRVPGTPLSSYEQYFGPGTRLTVT.

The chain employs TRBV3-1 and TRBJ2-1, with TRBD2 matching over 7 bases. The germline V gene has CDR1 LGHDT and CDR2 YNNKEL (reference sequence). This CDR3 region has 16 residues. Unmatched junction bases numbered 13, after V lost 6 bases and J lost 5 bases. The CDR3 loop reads CASSPSGYGGNNEQFF. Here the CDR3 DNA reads TGTGCCAGCAGTCCGTCGGGGTACGGGGGGAACAATGAGCAGTTCTTC.